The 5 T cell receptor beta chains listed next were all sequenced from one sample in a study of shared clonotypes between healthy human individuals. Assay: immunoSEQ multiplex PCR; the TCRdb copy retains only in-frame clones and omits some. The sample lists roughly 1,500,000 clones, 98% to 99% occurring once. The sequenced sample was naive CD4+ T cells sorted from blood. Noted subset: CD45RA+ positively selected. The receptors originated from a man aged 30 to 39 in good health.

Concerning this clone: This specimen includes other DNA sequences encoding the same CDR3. In nucleotides, the CDR3 is TGTGCCAGCAGTTTAATCCCCTACAATGAGCAGTTCTTC. Amino acid sequence: CASSLIPYNEQFF. The chain couples TRBV27 to TRBJ2-1, with D unresolved. Germline V gene sequence: CDR1 MNHEY, CDR2 SMNVEV (reference sequence). The CDR3 is 13 amino acids. Deletions cut 2 bases from V and 2 bases from J, with 4 bases between.

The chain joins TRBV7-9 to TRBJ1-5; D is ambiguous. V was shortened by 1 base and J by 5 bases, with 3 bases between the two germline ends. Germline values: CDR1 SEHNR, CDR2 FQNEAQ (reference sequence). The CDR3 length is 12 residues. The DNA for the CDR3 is TGTGCCAGCAGCTTAGACCATCAGCCCCAGCATTTT. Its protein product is CASSLDHQPQHF.

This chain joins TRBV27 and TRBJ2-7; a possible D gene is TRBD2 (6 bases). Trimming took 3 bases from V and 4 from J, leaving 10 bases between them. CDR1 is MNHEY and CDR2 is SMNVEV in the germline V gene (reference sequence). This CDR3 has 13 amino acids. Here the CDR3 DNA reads TGTGCCAGCAGTTTCTTGGGGACTTACGAGCAGTACTTC. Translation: CASSFLGTYEQYF.

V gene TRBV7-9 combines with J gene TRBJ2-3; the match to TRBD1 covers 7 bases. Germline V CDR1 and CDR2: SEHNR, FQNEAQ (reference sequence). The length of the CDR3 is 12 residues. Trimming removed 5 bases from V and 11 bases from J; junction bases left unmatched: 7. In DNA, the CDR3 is TGTGCCAGCAGCAGAGGGACAGAGGGGCAGTATTTT. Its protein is CASSRGTEGQYF.

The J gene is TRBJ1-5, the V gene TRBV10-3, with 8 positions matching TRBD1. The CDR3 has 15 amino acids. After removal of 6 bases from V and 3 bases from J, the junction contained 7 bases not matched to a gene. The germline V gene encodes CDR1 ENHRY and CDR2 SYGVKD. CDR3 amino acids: CAISPDRVNNQPQHF. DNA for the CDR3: TGTGCCATCAGCCCGGACAGGGTGAACAATCAGCCCCAGCATTTT.